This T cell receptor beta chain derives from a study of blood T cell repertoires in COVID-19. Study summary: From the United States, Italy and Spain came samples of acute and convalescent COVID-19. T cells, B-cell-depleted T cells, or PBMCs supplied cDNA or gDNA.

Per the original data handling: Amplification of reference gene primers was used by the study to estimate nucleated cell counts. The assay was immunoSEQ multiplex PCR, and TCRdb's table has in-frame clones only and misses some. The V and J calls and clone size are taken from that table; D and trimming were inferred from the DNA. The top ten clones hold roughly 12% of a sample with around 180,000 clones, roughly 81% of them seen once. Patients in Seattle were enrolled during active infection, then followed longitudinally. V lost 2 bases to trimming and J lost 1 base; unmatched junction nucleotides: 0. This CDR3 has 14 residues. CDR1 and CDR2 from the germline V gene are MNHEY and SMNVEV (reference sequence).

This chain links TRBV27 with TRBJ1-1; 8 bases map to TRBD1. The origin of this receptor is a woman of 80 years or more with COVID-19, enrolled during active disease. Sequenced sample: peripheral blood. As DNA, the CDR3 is TGTGCCAGCAGTTTAGACAGGGGGAACACTGAAGCTTTCTTT. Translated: CASSLDRGNTEAFF.